This TCR beta chain derives from a study of spatial heterogeneity in lung cancer. Every TCR cDNA molecule carried a tag that served as a unique molecular identifier. TCRdb re-called the 5' RACE reads through MiXCR, storing one row per CDR3 protein. Here the sample spans some 47,000 distinct CDR3 sequences, about 7.4% being singletons. Time point here: sample taken at primary tumor resection. The input material, whole RNA from tumor, nontumor lung or frozen PBMC, was sequenced unsorted. The 70 or so donors had untreated early-stage non-small cell lung cancer. The CDR3 loop spans 12 amino acids. The germline V gene has CDR1 DFQATT and CDR2 SNEGSKA (reference sequence). V lost 4 bases, J lost 2 bases, and 7 bases lay in between.

The sample in question was PBMCs, obtained at surgery. The receptor comes from a female donor with early-stage non-small cell lung cancer. This chain uses TRBV20-1 with TRBJ2-3; D uncertain. CDR3 nucleotides: TGCAGTGCTACAGAGTACACAGATACGCAGTATTTT. Translating it yields CSATEYTDTQYF.